These T cell receptor beta chains were read from a single sample in a study of T-cell reconstitution after alpha-beta-depleted transplantation in children. TCRdb reprocessed the PCR reads with MiXCR, giving one entry per CDR3 protein. Among hundreds of thousands of distinct CDR3 sequences, less than 15% were seen once, and the ten largest hold approximately 4.2%. The sample in question was PBMCs, obtained from the stem cell graft. The source of these receptors is a human donor who donated a stem cell graft to a child with Fanconi anemia. Both conserved end residues are part of each CDR3.

TRBV6-5	TRBJ2-2	CASSYDISNLYTGELFF
TRBV6-5	TRBJ1-6	CASSYSGQTGGNSPLHF
TRBV12-3/TRBV12-4	TRBJ2-2	CASRWTSGTGELFF
TRBV5-1	TRBJ1-6	CASSLEYRGDSPLHF
TRBV30	TRBJ2-1	CAWVWERGSYNEQFF
TRBV4-3	TRBJ2-7	CASSQDKHTAYEQYF
TRBV5-5	TRBJ1-2	CASSQTDNYGYTF
TRBV7-9	TRBJ2-2	CASSFRPGELFF
TRBV28	TRBJ2-2	CASRWGANTGELFF
TRBV12-3/TRBV12-4	TRBJ1-5	CASSQGDRQPQHF
TRBV28	TRBJ2-2	CASSPPGFGFGGELFF
TRBV5-4	TRBJ1-2	CASSPQIGQGGDGYTF
TRBV18	TRBJ1-3	CASSPMPPSVGNTIYF
TRBV5-1	TRBJ2-3	CASSPHTRGITDTQYF
TRBV3-1	TRBJ2-6	CASSQDWGSNVLTF
TRBV5-1	TRBJ1-1	CASSLDRGIGVGTEAFF